The entry below describes one TCR beta chain. Antigen unknown. The CDR3 contains 16 residues. The germline V and J ends were trimmed by 1 base and 1 base, with 14 bases remaining between them. Germline values: CDR1 SGHRS, CDR2 YFSETQ. RNA extraction was followed by reverse transcription into cDNA, which acted as the sequencing template. Clones were sequenced by immunoSEQ multiplex PCR, and TCRdb holds only the in-frame ones, with some missing. The sample consists of a few hundred thousand clones, roughly two fifths of them appearing once. This entry belongs to a study of CD8+ T cells in alopecia areata. About the study: The percentage of affected scalp area served as the score of severity for treated patients. Overall study results and limits: There were many expanded lesional clones persisting in scalp and blood during tofacitinib. Scalp clonality decreased significantly with tofacitinib, and so did expanded CD8+ clones among the top 100.

Sample treatment: oral pan-JAK inhibitor, 5-10 mg twice daily. It was from alopecia areata patients that lesional scalp punch biopsies and peripheral blood were collected. The receptor comes from a human donor with alopecia areata. The specimen was CD4+ T cells sorted from blood, collected at approximately week 31, from a patient treated with tofacitinib. The chain links TRBV5-1 to TRBJ1-1, with D uncertain. The CDR3 DNA reads as TGCGCCAGCAGCTTGTGGGCCACGGGATCGAACACTGAAGCTTTCTTT. Its protein is CASSLWATGSNTEAFF.